This T cell receptor (beta chain) was identified during a study of CD8 T cells in ankylosing spondylitis. TCRdb analysed the 5' RACE reads with MiXCR anew, one entry per CDR3 protein. The sample lists fewer than 500,000 distinct CDR3 sequences, 20% to 25% occurring once. The sample holds a few counts of this clonotype. Its target is not known. Study findings and constraints: Blood of patients with ankylosing spondylitis appeared to be characterized by a TCR beta motif of several highly homologous variants. Prior literature has documented some motif variants in synovial fluid and blood from reactive arthritis. CD8+ by phenotype, disease-linked clones were relatively rare in peripheral blood.

Sequenced material: blood, either unsorted or a sorted T cell fraction (not recorded which). The receptor was isolated from a male donor with ankylosing spondylitis.

Here the CDR3 reads CASSPGAGGPNQPQHF. The CDR3 DNA reads as TGTGCCAGCAGCCCCGGGGCAGGGGGCCCGAATCAGCCCCAGCATTTT. This chain uses TRBV3-1 with TRBJ1-5; 8 bases are shared with TRBD1. After removal of 4 bases from V and 4 bases from J, the junction contained 9 bases not matched to a gene. The germline CDR1 and CDR2 sequences are LGHDT and YNNKEL (reference sequence). The CDR3 totals 16 residues.